Following are 24 T cell receptor beta chains from one sample sequenced in a study of chemoradiotherapy in HPV16-positive cancers. The data were produced by immunoSEQ multiplex PCR, yet TCRdb's version contains in-frame clones alone and is incomplete. This sample carries hundreds of clones, more than 80% of them seen once, and the ten largest clones take around 12%. This specimen consisted of tumor tissue, obtained from a patient who underwent chemoradiotherapy. The receptors shown here come from a human donor with HPV-associated anogenital cancer.

The rearrangement uses TRBV18 and TRBJ2-7; D perhaps matches TRBD2 (6 bases). The CDR3 has 18 residues. The V gene's germline CDR1 is KGHSH and CDR2 LQKENI. Between the trimmed V and J ends, which lost 6 bases and 4 bases, there was a span of 28 bases. Here the CDR3 reads CASSPLSASGVLRYEQYF. The CDR3 nucleotides are TGTGCCAGCTCCCCTCTTTCAGCGTCGGGGGTCCTTCGATACGAGCAGTACTTC.

J is TRBJ1-1 and V is TRBV19, with D unresolved. Germline V gene lookup returns CDR1 LNHDA and CDR2 SQIVND (reference sequence). V shed 1 base and J shed 5 bases, with 14 bases lying between them. The CDR3 sequence is 15 residues long. The CDR3 nucleotides read TGTGCCAGTAGTATAGTAGCGACGACGAGTACTGAAGCTTTCTTT. It encodes CASSIVATTSTEAFF.

V and J are TRBV5-1 and TRBJ1-2; 7 bases agree with TRBD1. The CDR3 has 15 residues. Germline CDR1 is SGHRS and CDR2 is YFSETQ. The V segment lost 0 bases and the J segment 8 bases; nucleotides outside the gene matches: 10. The CDR3 nucleotides read TGCGCCAGCAGCTTGGGACAGGGACAGAGTGGCGGCTACACCTTC. It is translated as CASSLGQGQSGGYTF. Looking up the rest from reference TRBV5-1 and TRBJ1-2 gives the full variable domain: KAGVTQTPRYLIKTRGQQVTLSCSPISGHRSVSWYQQTPGQGLQFLFEYFSETQRNKGNFPGRFSGRQFSNSRSEMNVSTLELGDSALYLCASSLGQGQSGGYTFGSGTRLTVV.

The rearrangement joins TRBV6-5 to TRBJ1-1; the D is unclear. Trimming removed 4 bases from V and 2 bases from J, with 11 bases in between. Germline values: CDR1 MNHEY, CDR2 SVGAGI. This CDR3 has 14 amino acids. The CDR3 is CASSLGSFNTEAFF. In nucleotides, the CDR3 is TGTGCCAGCAGTTTGGGCAGCTTCAACACTGAAGCTTTCTTT.

The chain couples TRBV4-1 to TRBJ2-3; tentative D call: TRBD2 (6 bases). Germline V CDR1 and CDR2: MGHRA, YSYEKL. This CDR3 contains 17 residues. V lost 0 bases to trimming and J lost 0 bases, with 13 bases between them. The DNA for the CDR3 is TGCGCCAGCAGCCAAGATGCGGGAAGAACTAGCACAGATACGCAGTATTTT. Amino acids: CASSQDAGRTSTDTQYF.

The V gene is TRBV6-1, the J gene TRBJ2-7; 11 bases fit TRBD1. V was clipped by 9 bases and J by 5 bases; unmatched bases: 6. Germline CDR1 MNHNS, CDR2 SASEGT. The CDR3 spans 13 residues. The CDR3 protein is CARSRDRGDEQYF. CDR3 nucleotides: TGTGCCAGGAGCCGGGACAGGGGGGACGAGCAGTACTTC.

The chain recombines TRBV30 with TRBJ2-4; either TRBD1 or TRBD2 may fit D (5 bases each). The CDR3 loop spans 14 amino acids. With 1 base removed from V and 4 bases from J, the gap between germline ends came to 11 bases. Germline CDR1 GTSNPN, CDR2 SVGIG (reference sequence). This CDR3 is CAWSAGTPKNIQYF. The CDR3 nucleotides are TGTGCCTGGAGTGCTGGGACCCCGAAAAACATTCAGTACTTC.

This sequence joins TRBV6-6 and TRBJ1-5; 7 bases are a match to TRBD1. This CDR3 has 11 amino acids. V shed 5 bases, J shed 8 bases, and the junction held 0 bases outside the gene matches. Germline V gives CDR1 MNHNY, CDR2 SVGAGI (reference sequence). The CDR3 nucleotides are TGTGCCAGCAGTGACAGGGAGCCCCAGCATTTT. It encodes CASSDREPQHF.

The chain carries TRBV28 and TRBJ2-3, with D perhaps matching TRBD1 or TRBD2 (7 bases each). The V and J ends lost 4 bases and 7 bases respectively, with 21 bases between them. CDR3 size: 16 residues. Germline lookup yields CDR1 MDHEN and CDR2 SYDVKM. CDR3 sequence reads: CASSYPLGRGGNTQYF. CDR3 sequence (DNA): TGTGCCAGCAGTTACCCTTTAGGCAGGGGGGGTAATACGCAGTATTTT.

The count of this clone is one. The chain has TRBV5-1 and TRBJ1-2, with 9 bases matching TRBD1. This CDR3 has 14 amino acids. The germline CDR1 and CDR2 sequences are SGHRS and YFSETQ. V was pared by 5 bases and J by 2 bases, with 4 bases of the junction left unmatched. The CDR3 coding sequence is TGCGCCAGCAGTGCGGGGACAGGGAACTATGGCTACACCTTC. Translation: CASSAGTGNYGYTF.

This clone came up once. This chain joins TRBV6-5 and TRBJ2-7, with TRBD2 matching over 7 bases. Germline trimming cut 5 bases from V and 0 bases from J; bases unmatched to any gene: 4. CDR3 size: 14 residues. The V gene's germline CDR1 is MNHEY and CDR2 SVGAGI. DNA of the CDR3: TGTGCCAGCAGTCTAGGACTAGACTCCTACGAGCAGTACTTC. It specifies CASSLGLDSYEQYF.

The genes are TRBV5-5 and TRBJ2-2; D not resolved. Germline V gene sequence: CDR1 SGHKS, CDR2 YYEKEE (reference sequence). Trimming took 0 bases from V and 4 from J, leaving 7 bases between them. CDR3 length: 14 amino acids. CDR3 coding DNA: TGTGCCAGCAGCTTGGAAGATACCACCGGGGAGCTGTTTTTT. Its protein is CASSLEDTTGELFF.

The chain carries TRBV6-4 and TRBJ2-2; no clear D gene. CDR1 is MRHNA, CDR2 SNTAGT, per germline. The CDR3 is 14 amino acids. Trimming shortened V by 3 bases and J by 1 base, and 6 bases separated the two germline ends. The chain's CDR3 is CASSEGWNTGELFF. In DNA, the CDR3 is TGTGCCAGCAGTGAAGGCTGGAACACCGGGGAGCTGTTTTTT.

V and J are TRBV5-6 and TRBJ2-6; D remains ambiguous. The CDR3 totals 14 residues. V was clipped by 5 bases and J by 4 bases, with 10 bases between them. Germline V lookup: CDR1 SGHDT, CDR2 YYEEEE. The CDR3 region is CASRMAAGANVLTF. Here the CDR3 DNA reads TGTGCCAGCAGGATGGCGGCCGGGGCCAACGTCCTGACTTTC.

The chain employs TRBV11-2 and TRBJ2-7; D gene uncertain. V lost 4 bases and J lost 6, with 10 bases in between. The CDR3 runs 12 residues. The germline gives CDR1 SGHAT, CDR2 FQNNGV. CDR3 sequence reads: CASSSPPAEQYF. CDR3 nucleotides: TGTGCCAGCAGCTCCCCCCCGGCCGAGCAGTACTTC.

V and J are TRBV5-6 and TRBJ2-1; the D is unclear. Germline CDR1 reads SGHDT; CDR2 reads YYEEEE. The CDR3 sequence is 11 residues long. Trimming removed 3 bases at V and 5 bases at J, with 3 bases between. CDR3 residues: CASSWDNEQFF. Here the CDR3 DNA reads TGTGCCAGCAGCTGGGACAATGAGCAGTTCTTC. The entire variable domain, with the rest obtained from reference TRBV5-6 and TRBJ2-1, is as follows: DAGVTQSPTHLIKTRGQQVTLRCSPKSGHDTVSWYQQALGQGPQFIFQYYEEEERQRGNFPDRFSGHQFPNYSSELNVNALLLGDSALYLCASSWDNEQFFGPGTRLTVL.

The chain combines TRBV5-1 with TRBJ2-5, with 10 bases lining up with TRBD1. Germline-derived CDR1 and CDR2 are SGHRS and YFSETQ. V was pared by 5 bases and J by 4 bases, with 5 bases of the junction left unmatched. The CDR3 length is 14 residues. The CDR3 nucleotides are TGCGCCAGCAGTCCCGGACAGGGGGGAGAGACCCAGTACTTC. This translates into CASSPGQGGETQYF. Full variable domain (remainder filled in from reference TRBV5-1 and TRBJ2-5): KAGVTQTPRYLIKTRGQQVTLSCSPISGHRSVSWYQQTPGQGLQFLFEYFSETQRNKGNFPGRFSGRQFSNSRSEMNVSTLELGDSALYLCASSPGQGGETQYFGPGTRLLVL.

V is TRBV10-3 and J is TRBJ2-1, with D unclear. The ends were cut back, 0 bases at V and 9 bases at J, with 9 bases in the middle. The CDR3 has 13 amino acids. Per germline, CDR1 ENHRY and CDR2 SYGVKD. The CDR3 coding sequence is TGTGCCATCAGTGAGTCTTATGGTGTTGAGCAGTTCTTC. Its translation: CAISESYGVEQFF.

The chain has TRBV7-2 and TRBJ2-3; 11 positions match TRBD2. Germline V gene sequence: CDR1 SGHTA, CDR2 FQGNSA. The V segment lost 7 bases and the J segment 3 bases; nucleotides outside the gene matches: 3. This CDR3 has 14 amino acids. CDR3 region: CASIPSGRTDTQYF. The CDR3 DNA follows: TGTGCCAGCATCCCTAGCGGGAGGACAGATACGCAGTATTTT.

This chain uses TRBV14 with TRBJ2-5; no firm D call. The CDR3 totals 12 residues. The V gene lost 2 bases and the J gene lost 5 bases, with 6 bases spanning the gap. Per the germline V gene, CDR1 is SGHDN and CDR2 is FVKESK. The CDR3 bases are TGTGCCAGCAGCCAATTGGGGGAGACCCAGTACTTC. Residues: CASSQLGETQYF.

The chain employs TRBV2 and TRBJ1-5; D may be TRBD1 (5 bases). V was clipped by 9 bases and J by 1 base, with 10 bases between them. The length of the CDR3 is 13 residues. Germline V gene sequence: CDR1 SNHLY, CDR2 FYNNEI. DNA of the CDR3: TGTGCCAGGGGGCTTGGGAGCAATCAGCCCCAGCATTTT. It translates to CARGLGSNQPQHF.

This sequence joins TRBV30 and TRBJ2-1; weak D call: TRBD1 (6 bases). The CDR3 has 13 amino acids. The V end was cut by 1 base, the J end by 5 bases, with 9 bases between. From germline, CDR1 is GTSNPN and CDR2 SVGIG (reference sequence). The CDR3 region has the DNA TGTGCCTGGAGTGACAGGGACGACAATGAGCAGTTCTTC. It encodes CAWSDRDDNEQFF.

The chain carries TRBV11-3 and TRBJ2-2; unclear D gene. This CDR3 contains 12 residues. Germline CDR1 reads SGHNT; CDR2 reads YENEEA. Between the trimmed V and J ends, which lost 5 bases and 5 bases, there was a span of 6 bases. The CDR3 nucleotides are TGTGCCAGCAGCGCCAGTACCGGGGAGCTGTTTTTT. Its translation is CASSASTGELFF.

V and J are TRBV5-1 and TRBJ2-5; the D gene is possibly TRBD2 (7 bases). V lost 2 bases and J lost 6, with 11 bases in between. CDR1 is SGHRS, CDR2 YFSETQ, per germline. CDR3 length: 13 residues. CDR3 in DNA: TGCGCCAGCAGCTTAGGGGGGGTAAAGACCCAGTACTTC. It translates to CASSLGGVKTQYF.